The 30 T cell receptor beta chains in this list originate from one sample, sequenced in a study of cytomegalovirus exposure and HLA in healthy donors. The table came from immunoSEQ multiplex PCR; TCRdb's copy has only in-frame clones and leaves some out. The profile shows 82,000 or so clones, 85% to 95% of them singletons. The sample consisted of PBMCs. All receptors come from a woman between 18 and 30 years old in good health and CMV-seronegative.

The genes are TRBV19 and TRBJ2-7; the match to TRBD2 covers 7 bases. This CDR3 is 15 amino acids long. Losses at the gene ends were 7 bases for V and 3 bases for J; bases not matched to a gene: 12. Germline V lookup: CDR1 LNHDA, CDR2 SQIVND (reference sequence). The CDR3 sequence is CASTPFAGVGYEQYF. The CDR3 DNA reads as TGTGCCAGTACCCCCTTCGCGGGAGTGGGCTACGAGCAGTACTTC.

The rearrangement joins TRBV7-6 to TRBJ2-1; 8 bases match TRBD2. Per germline, CDR1 SGHVS and CDR2 FNYEAQ. CDR3 length: 16 residues. V trimming: 5 bases; J trimming: 5 bases; junction bases outside the gene matches: 11. CDR3 in DNA: TGTGCCAGCAGCCCCAAAGGGACTAGGGGGGACAATGAGCAGTTCTTC. Residues: CASSPKGTRGDNEQFF. Combining the CDR3 with reference TRBV7-6 and TRBJ2-1 gives the whole variable domain GAGVSQSPRYKVTKRGQDVALRCDPISGHVSLYWYRQALGQGPEFLTYFNYEAQQDKSGLPNDRFSAERPEGSISTLTIQRTEQRDSAMYRCASSPKGTRGDNEQFFGPGTRLTVL.

The genes are TRBV10-1 and TRBJ1-2, with 9 bases lining up with TRBD1. The CDR3 has 12 residues. CDR1 WNHNN and CDR2 SYGVQD come from the germline V gene (reference sequence). V dropped 8 bases and J dropped 6; count of bases not matched to a gene: 4. CDR3 in amino acids: CASSRTGDGYTF. The CDR3 region has the DNA TGCGCCAGCTCAAGGACAGGGGATGGCTACACCTTC.

V gene TRBV15 combines with J gene TRBJ2-1; TRBD2 agrees at 9 bases. CDR3 length: 15 amino acids. The V gene's germline CDR1 is LNHNV and CDR2 YYDKDF (reference sequence). V dropped 0 bases and J dropped 3; count of bases not matched to a gene: 0. This CDR3 reads CATSREREGYNEQFF. The CDR3 DNA reads as TGTGCCACCAGCAGAGAGCGGGAGGGCTACAATGAGCAGTTCTTC.

The chain is built from TRBV7-2 and TRBJ1-3; D remains unclear. Germline CDR1 SGHTA, CDR2 FQGNSA. CDR3 length: 14 residues. V shed 5 bases and J shed 10 bases, with 18 bases lying between them. In DNA, the CDR3 is TGTGCCAGCAGCCGCAGGAGGGCCGGAGAGACCATATATTTT. Amino acid sequence: CASSRRRAGETIYF.

The chain has TRBV7-8 and TRBJ2-5; TRBD2 might be the D (5 bases). The length of the CDR3 is 14 residues. Trimming took 3 bases from V and 9 from J, leaving 17 bases between them. Germline V CDR1 and CDR2: SGHVS, FQNEAQ. CDR3 sequence: CASSFRRVPGAQYF. CDR3 coding DNA: TGTGCCAGCAGCTTCCGTAGGGTTCCCGGGGCCCAGTACTTC. Complete variable domain (other parts from reference TRBV7-8 and TRBJ2-5): GAGVSQSPRYKVAKRGQDVALRCDPISGHVSLFWYQQALGQGPEFLTYFQNEAQLDKSGLPSDRFFAERPEGSVSTLKIQRTQQEDSAVYLCASSFRRVPGAQYFGPGTRLLVL.

This rearrangement joins TRBV10-2 to TRBJ2-1, with 7 bases matching TRBD1. This CDR3 region has 19 residues. The J segment lost 2 bases and the V segment lost 5 bases, leaving 18 bases of the junction unmatched. The germline gives CDR1 WSHSY, CDR2 SAAADI. CDR3 in amino acids: CASSLPGTELLGAYNEQFF. The CDR3 nucleotides read TGCGCCAGCAGTTTACCCGGGACAGAGCTCCTGGGGGCCTACAATGAGCAGTTCTTC.

The chain recombines TRBV7-8 with TRBJ2-1; 8 nucleotides match TRBD1. The junction had 7 bases not matched to a gene; V was cut back by 5 bases and J by 7 bases. CDR3 length equals 14 residues. Germline V gene sequence: CDR1 SGHVS, CDR2 FQNEAQ. For the CDR3, the DNA is TGTGCCAGCAGCAACCGGACAGGGTGGAATGAGCAGTTCTTC. Translating gives CASSNRTGWNEQFF.

This rearrangement joins TRBV5-5 to TRBJ2-5, with D perhaps matching TRBD2 (5 bases). This CDR3 is built from 15 residues. CDR1 and CDR2 (germline): SGHKS, YYEKEE (reference sequence). The germline V and J ends were trimmed by 1 base and 1 base, with 11 bases remaining between them. The CDR3 spells CASSLIFGSQETQYF. CDR3 bases: TGTGCCAGCAGCTTGATTTTTGGGAGCCAAGAGACCCAGTACTTC.

The chain combines TRBV5-4 with TRBJ1-2; D call uncertain. Germline-derived CDR1 and CDR2 are SGHNT and YYREEE (reference sequence). This CDR3 has 11 residues. V shed 1 base and J shed 8 bases, with 6 bases lying between them. CDR3 amino acids: CASSLFGGYTF. The DNA for the CDR3 is TGTGCCAGCAGCTTGTTTGGCGGCTACACCTTC.

V usage is TRBV12-1 and J usage is TRBJ1-1; the table's D call TRBD1 went unverified against the DNA. TRBV12-1 corresponds to a pseudogene. The CDR3 is made up of 14 amino acids. The CDR3 region is CASSGTGENTEAFF. CDR3 nucleotide sequence: TGTGCCAGCAGCGGGACAGGGGAGAACACTGAAGCTTTCTTT.

The chain carries TRBV19 and TRBJ2-7; a weak D match, TRBD1 (6 bases). Germline V gives CDR1 LNHDA, CDR2 SQIVND (reference sequence). V lost 2 bases to trimming and J lost 3 bases, with 8 bases between them. This CDR3 is built from 13 residues. Here the CDR3 DNA reads TGTGCCAGTAGTATAACAGGGAACTACGAGCAGTACTTC. Protein product: CASSITGNYEQYF.

The genes are TRBV5-1 and TRBJ1-4; 7 nucleotides agree with TRBD1. Germline trimming cut 0 bases from V and 0 bases from J; bases unmatched to any gene: 5. Germline values: CDR1 SGHRS, CDR2 YFSETQ. The CDR3 sequence is 17 residues long. The CDR3 region is CASSLADRTATNEKLFF. CDR3 coding DNA: TGCGCCAGCAGCTTGGCGGACAGGACCGCAACTAATGAAAAACTGTTTTTT.

The chain employs TRBV30 and TRBJ2-1; TRBD2 matches 12 bases. The length of the CDR3 is 16 residues. Per the germline V gene, CDR1 is GTSNPN and CDR2 is SVGIG (reference sequence). V was pared by 3 bases and J by 7 bases, with 10 bases of the junction left unmatched. The CDR3 protein is CAWSVPLAGGRNEQFF. Here the CDR3 DNA reads TGTGCCTGGAGCGTTCCTCTAGCGGGAGGGAGGAATGAGCAGTTCTTC. The variable domain in full, completed from reference TRBV30 and TRBJ2-1, reads SQTIHQWPATLVQPVGSPLSLECTVEGTSNPNLYWYRQAAGRGLQLLFYSVGIGQISSEVPQNLSASRPQDRQFILSSKKLLLSDSGFYLCAWSVPLAGGRNEQFFGPGTRLTVL.

V gene TRBV28 combines with J gene TRBJ1-5; TRBD1 is a possible D gene (6 bases). The CDR3 extends over 16 amino acids. Per germline, CDR1 MDHEN and CDR2 SYDVKM. The V end lost 1 base, the J end lost 3 bases, and 13 bases lay between the germline ends. This CDR3 is CASSLFGRGNNQPQHF. The CDR3 nucleotides are TGTGCCAGCAGTTTATTCGGCAGGGGCAACAATCAGCCCCAGCATTTT. The variable domain in full, completed from reference TRBV28 and TRBJ1-5, reads DVKVTQSSRYLVKRTGEKVFLECVQDMDHENMFWYRQDPGLGLRLIYFSYDVKMKEKGDIPEGYSVSREKKERFSLILESASTNQTSMYLCASSLFGRGNNQPQHFGDGTRLSIL.

The genes are TRBV15 and TRBJ2-2; 7 nucleotides line up with TRBD2. Germline CDR1 and CDR2: LNHNV and YYDKDF (reference sequence). V dropped 0 bases and J dropped 0; count of bases not matched to a gene: 4. CDR3 length: 17 amino acids. The DNA for the CDR3 is TGTGCCACCAGCAGAGAATCGGCGGGAGCGAACACCGGGGAGCTGTTTTTT. Translation: CATSRESAGANTGELFF.

The chain combines TRBV9 with TRBJ1-2; the D gene is possibly TRBD1 (5 bases). The CDR3 contains 14 residues. Trimming pared 1 base from V and 6 bases from J, leaving 13 bases between. CDR1 and CDR2 from the germline V gene are SGDLS and YYNGEE. CDR3 coding DNA: TGTGCCAGCAGCGTATCTGGGGGGACGGATGGCTACACCTTC. Amino acids: CASSVSGGTDGYTF.

This rearrangement joins TRBV5-5 to TRBJ2-1; D is perhaps TRBD1 (5 bases). The V gene's germline CDR1 is SGHKS and CDR2 YYEKEE (reference sequence). CDR3 size: 17 residues. Deletions cut 0 bases from V and 1 base from J, with 14 bases between. CDR3 amino acids: CASSLAIRAESYNEQFF. In nucleotides, the CDR3 is TGTGCCAGCAGCTTGGCGATCAGGGCAGAATCCTACAATGAGCAGTTCTTC.

The V and J genes are TRBV28 and TRBJ2-3; 9 bases align to TRBD2. Germline-derived CDR1 and CDR2 are MDHEN and SYDVKM. Germline trimming cut 6 bases from V and 7 bases from J; bases unmatched to any gene: 11. This CDR3 is built from 15 residues. CDR3 DNA: TGTGCCAGCAGCACGACGGGGACTAGCATGTATACGCAGTATTTT. Encoded protein: CASSTTGTSMYTQYF.

This clone was seen just once. CDR3 sequence reads: CASRRQGGNTEAFF. CDR3 nucleotides: TGTGCCAGCAGAAGACAGGGTGGAAACACTGAAGCTTTCTTT. The chain joins TRBV6-6 to TRBJ1-1; TRBD1 agrees at 7 bases. Germline V gene lookup returns CDR1 MNHNY and CDR2 SVGAGI (reference sequence). CDR3 length equals 14 residues. The V segment lost 6 bases and the J segment 2 bases; nucleotides outside the gene matches: 6.

The chain carries TRBV11-2 and TRBJ2-3, with 10 bases that match TRBD2. The germline V gene has CDR1 SGHAT and CDR2 FQNNGV. This CDR3 is built from 16 residues. The V gene end was trimmed by 5 bases and the J gene end by 3 bases; junction bases not matched to a gene: 8. In DNA form, the CDR3 reads TGTGCCAGCAGCACCTTAGCGGGGGGTAGGACAGATACGCAGTATTTT. Amino acid sequence: CASSTLAGGRTDTQYF. Variable domain in full (rest from reference TRBV11-2 and TRBJ2-3): EAGVAQSPRYKIIEKRQSVAFWCNPISGHATLYWYQQILGQGPKLLIQFQNNGVVDDSQLPKDRFSAERLKGVDSTLKIQPAKLEDSAVYLCASSTLAGGRTDTQYFGPGTRLTVL.

The chain links TRBV18 to TRBJ1-4; 7 bases map to TRBD1. Germline V lookup: CDR1 KGHSH, CDR2 LQKENI. The trim removed 1 base at V and 6 bases at J, leaving 2 bases unmatched. The CDR3 is made up of 14 amino acids. CDR3 bases: TGTGCCAGCTCACCACAGGGGGCAGATGAAAAACTGTTTTTT. Translating it yields CASSPQGADEKLFF.

V and J are TRBV28 and TRBJ1-5; D unclear. The CDR3 length is 11 residues. Trimming took 6 bases from V and 4 from J, leaving 4 bases between them. The germline V gene has CDR1 MDHEN and CDR2 SYDVKM. This CDR3 reads CASRANQPQHF. In nucleotides, the CDR3 is TGTGCCAGCAGGGCTAATCAGCCCCAGCATTTT.

The chain combines TRBV5-4 with TRBJ1-4; D is ambiguous. Germline CDR1 is SGHNT and CDR2 is YYREEE (reference sequence). The CDR3 covers 13 residues. Trimming shortened V by 4 bases and J by 5 bases, and 9 bases separated the two germline ends. CDR3 loop: CASSVNKNEKLFF. The CDR3 DNA sequence: TGTGCCAGCAGCGTAAACAAGAATGAAAAACTGTTTTTT.

The rearrangement links TRBV18 to TRBJ1-1; 7 bases are shared with TRBD1. Unmatched junction bases numbered 3, after V lost 5 bases and J lost 0 bases. Looked up from germline, CDR1 is KGHSH and CDR2 is LQKENI. The CDR3 contains 14 residues. CDR3 amino acids: CASSGDRLNTEAFF. CDR3 DNA: TGTGCCAGCTCAGGGGACAGATTGAACACTGAAGCTTTCTTT.

The V gene is TRBV10-2, the J gene TRBJ2-7; possibly TRBD2 for D (6 bases). The germline CDR1 and CDR2 sequences are WSHSY and SAAADI. CDR3 length equals 13 residues. V was cut by 4 bases and J by 1 base, with 8 bases left in between. This chain's CDR3 is CASSGGVSYEQYF. CDR3 DNA sequence: TGCGCCAGCAGTGGGGGGGTTTCCTACGAGCAGTACTTC.

V is TRBV28 and J is TRBJ2-4; weak D call: TRBD2 (7 bases). Germline values: CDR1 MDHEN, CDR2 SYDVKM. The CDR3 runs to 15 residues. V was cut by 6 bases and J by 2 bases, with 14 bases left in between. This CDR3 is CASSPEGGTKNIQYF. CDR3 in DNA: TGTGCCAGCAGCCCGGAGGGGGGGACCAAAAACATTCAGTACTTC.

The V call is TRBV4-3, the J call TRBJ1-3; 9 bases are shared with TRBD1. Germline V CDR1 and CDR2: LGHNA, YSLEER. CDR3 size: 14 residues. V was clipped by 4 bases and J by 3 bases; unmatched bases: 1. Here the CDR3 reads CASSPGQGGNTIYF. The CDR3 region has the DNA TGCGCCAGCAGCCCGGGACAGGGTGGAAACACCATATATTTT.

This clone appeared once. The chain is built from TRBV6-6 and TRBJ2-7; TRBD2 aligns across 11 bases. Germline CDR1 is MNHNY and CDR2 is SVGAGI (reference sequence). V trimming: 7 bases; J trimming: 4 bases; junction bases outside the gene matches: 9. The CDR3 is 15 residues long. CDR3: CASIPGLAEPYEQYF. For the CDR3, the DNA is TGTGCCAGCATACCGGGACTAGCGGAGCCTTACGAGCAGTACTTC.

This clone was recorded once. The V call is TRBV5-4, the J call TRBJ2-3, with a possible D match to TRBD2 (5 bases). The CDR3 is 15 residues long. The V end lost 4 bases, the J end lost 2 bases, and 14 bases lay between the germline ends. Per the germline V gene, CDR1 is SGHNT and CDR2 is YYREEE (reference sequence). The DNA of the CDR3 is TGTGCCAGCAGCGGTCCTAGCACCTCCACAGATACGCAGTATTTT. This sequence encodes CASSGPSTSTDTQYF.